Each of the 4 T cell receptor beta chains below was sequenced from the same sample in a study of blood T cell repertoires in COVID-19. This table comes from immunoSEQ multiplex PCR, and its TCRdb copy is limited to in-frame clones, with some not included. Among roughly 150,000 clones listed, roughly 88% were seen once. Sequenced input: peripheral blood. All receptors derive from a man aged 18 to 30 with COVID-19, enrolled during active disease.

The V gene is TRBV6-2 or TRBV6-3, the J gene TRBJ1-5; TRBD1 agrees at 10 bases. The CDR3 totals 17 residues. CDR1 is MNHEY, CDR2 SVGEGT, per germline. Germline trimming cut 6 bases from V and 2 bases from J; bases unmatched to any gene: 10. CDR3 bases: TGTGCCAGCAGCAGCAGGACAGGGGGTTCTCGCAATCAGCCCCAGCATTTT. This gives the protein CASSSRTGGSRNQPQHF.

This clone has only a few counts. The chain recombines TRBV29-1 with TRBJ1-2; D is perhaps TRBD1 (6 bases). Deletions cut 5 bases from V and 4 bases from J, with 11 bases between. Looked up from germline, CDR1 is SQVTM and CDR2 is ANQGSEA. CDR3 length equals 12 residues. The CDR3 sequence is CSVRDTFYGYTF. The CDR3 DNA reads TGCAGCGTTCGGGACACCTTCTATGGCTACACCTTC.

The CDR3 DNA is TGCGCCAGCAGTGAGTTGATACAGGGTTTAGTAACTAATGAAAAACTGTTTTTT. It yields the protein CASSELIQGLVTNEKLFF. V usage is TRBV10-1 and J usage is TRBJ1-4; maybe TRBD1 (6 bases). This CDR3 contains 18 residues. Trimming stripped 1 base from V and 1 base from J, with 16 bases between. Germline-derived CDR1 and CDR2 are WNHNN and SYGVQD (reference sequence).

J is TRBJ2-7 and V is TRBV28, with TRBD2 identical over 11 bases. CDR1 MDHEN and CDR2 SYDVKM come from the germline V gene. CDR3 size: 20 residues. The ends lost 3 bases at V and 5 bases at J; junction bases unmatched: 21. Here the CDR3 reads CASSFGPRGVAGGREDEQYF. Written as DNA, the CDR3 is TGTGCCAGCAGTTTTGGACCTCGCGGAGTAGCGGGAGGGCGGGAGGACGAGCAGTACTTC. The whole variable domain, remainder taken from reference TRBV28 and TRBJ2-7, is DVKVTQSSRYLVKRTGEKVFLECVQDMDHENMFWYRQDPGLGLRLIYFSYDVKMKEKGDIPEGYSVSREKKERFSLILESASTNQTSMYLCASSFGPRGVAGGREDEQYFGPGTRLTVT.